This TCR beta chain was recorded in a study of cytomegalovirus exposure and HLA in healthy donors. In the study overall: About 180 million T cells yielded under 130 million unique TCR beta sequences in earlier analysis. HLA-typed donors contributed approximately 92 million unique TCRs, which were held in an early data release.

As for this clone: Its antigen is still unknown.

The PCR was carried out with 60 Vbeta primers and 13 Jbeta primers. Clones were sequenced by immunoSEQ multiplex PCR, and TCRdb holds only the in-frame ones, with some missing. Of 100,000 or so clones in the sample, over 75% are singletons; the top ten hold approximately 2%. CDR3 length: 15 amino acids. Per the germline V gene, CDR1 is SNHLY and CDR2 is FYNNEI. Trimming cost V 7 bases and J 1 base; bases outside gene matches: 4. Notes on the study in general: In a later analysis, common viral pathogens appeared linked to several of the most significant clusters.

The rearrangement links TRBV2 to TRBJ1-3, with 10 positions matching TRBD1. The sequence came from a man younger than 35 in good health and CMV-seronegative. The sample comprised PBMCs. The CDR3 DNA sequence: TGTGCCAGCACCCGGACAGGGGGGTCTGGAAACACCATATATTTT. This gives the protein CASTRTGGSGNTIYF.